This passage covers 3 T cell receptor beta chains from one sample sequenced in a study of blood T cell repertoires in COVID-19. Assay used: immunoSEQ multiplex PCR; TCRdb lists only in-frame clones, some missing. The data show 200,000 to 300,000 clones, with around 88% seen just once and roughly 2.5% held by the top ten. The sample taken for sequencing was PBMCs or T cells enriched from blood (not recorded which). These receptors were obtained from a woman aged 40 to 49 with acute COVID-19.

This clone has a handful of counts. The J gene is TRBJ1-1, the V gene TRBV7-8; 9 bases match TRBD1. This CDR3 spans 18 amino acids. Losses at the gene ends were 4 bases for V and 5 bases for J; bases not matched to a gene: 17. Germline V lookup: CDR1 SGHVS, CDR2 FQNEAQ. In DNA form, the CDR3 reads TGTGCCAGCAGCTCCCTAGCTTTAGGACAGGGGAGGTGGACTGAAGCTTTCTTT. Its protein is CASSSLALGQGRWTEAFF.

The V call is TRBV6-5, the J call TRBJ2-5; weak D call: TRBD2 (7 bases). In germline, CDR1 is MNHEY, CDR2 SVGAGI. The V and J ends lost 2 bases and 5 bases respectively, with 18 bases between them. This CDR3 region has 16 residues. CDR3: CASSYATVGGAETQYF. CDR3 DNA: TGTGCCAGCAGTTACGCTACGGTTGGGGGGGCTGAGACCCAGTACTTC.

The chain links TRBV2 to TRBJ2-7; a possible D gene is TRBD2 (6 bases). The CDR3 is 14 residues long. Trimming pared 3 bases from V and 0 bases from J, leaving 9 bases between. Germline loops: CDR1 SNHLY, CDR2 FYNNEI. The CDR3 DNA reads TGTGCCAGCAGTGATCCCGGGGGCTCCTACGAGCAGTACTTC. Protein: CASSDPGGSYEQYF.